Sequencing of this TCR beta chain was carried out in a study of cytomegalovirus exposure and HLA in healthy donors. Whole-study findings and limits: Analysis performed later found 15,000 or so TCR beta sequences associated with HLA alleles at 0.05 false discovery rate.

This CDR3 spans 15 amino acids. CDR1 SGHRS and CDR2 YFSETQ come from the germline V gene. The trim removed 4 bases at V and 11 bases at J, leaving 13 bases unmatched. Comments on this clone: What it recognizes is unknown.

Primers: 60 Vbeta forward and 13 Jbeta reverse. Profiling relied on immunoSEQ multiplex PCR, and the TCRdb table lists in-frame clones only, not all of them. The data hold about 170,000 clones, with about 75% observed a single time. The receptor comes from a woman in her forties or fifties in good health and CMV-seropositive. Sequenced material: PBMCs. This rearrangement joins TRBV5-1 to TRBJ2-4, with 9 bases lining up with TRBD1. CDR3: CASSGTGYLSSVQYF. The CDR3, as DNA: TGCGCCAGCAGCGGGACAGGGTATCTCTCTAGCGTTCAGTACTTC.